The 21 T cell receptor beta chains below all came from one sample that was sequenced in a study of blood T cell repertoires in COVID-19. Sequencing was performed with immunoSEQ multiplex PCR; in TCRdb, only in-frame clones are kept and a portion is missing. The sample records some 290,000 clones, roughly 90% being singletons. The sequenced sample was peripheral blood. The receptors derive from a woman aged 40 to 49 with COVID-19, enrolled during active disease.

The rearrangement uses TRBV19 and TRBJ2-3, with D perhaps TRBD2 (6 bases). Looked up from germline, CDR1 is LNHDA and CDR2 is SQIVND (reference sequence). This CDR3 contains 13 residues. Trimming took off 2 bases at V and 4 bases at J, with 7 bases between the two ends. The CDR3 protein is CASSIREADTQYF. For the CDR3, the DNA is TGTGCCAGTAGTATAAGGGAGGCAGATACGCAGTATTTT.

The rearrangement uses TRBV20-1 and TRBJ1-1; no definite D call. CDR1 and CDR2 from the germline V gene are DFQATT and SNEGSKA (reference sequence). This CDR3 spans 12 amino acids. The germline V and J ends were trimmed by 3 bases and 0 bases, with 5 bases remaining between them. Here the CDR3 reads CSASKLNTEAFF. The CDR3 bases are TGCAGTGCTAGTAAGCTGAACACTGAAGCTTTCTTT.

The genes are TRBV5-1 and TRBJ1-4; TRBD1 agrees at 10 bases. CDR3 length: 16 residues. Germline assignment: CDR1 SGHRS and CDR2 YFSETQ. Trimming cost V 7 bases and J 1 base; bases outside gene matches: 7. The CDR3 DNA reads as TGCGCCAGCCGGAGTGGACAGGGGGGAACTAATGAAAAACTGTTTTTT. Translated, it gives CASRSGQGGTNEKLFF.

The chain has TRBV5-1 and TRBJ2-2, with TRBD1 as a possible D gene (6 bases). Germline V gene lookup returns CDR1 SGHRS and CDR2 YFSETQ. The CDR3 runs to 14 residues. The V and J ends lost 2 bases and 4 bases respectively, with 9 bases between them. The CDR3 region is CASSLQGPTGELFF. The CDR3 nucleotides read TGCGCCAGCAGCTTACAGGGTCCCACCGGGGAGCTGTTTTTT.

In DNA form, the CDR3 reads TGTGCCAGCTCCCCCCAGGGACAGCTGTCCTACGAGCAGTACTTC. Translation: CASSPQGQLSYEQYF. J is TRBJ2-7 and V is TRBV18, with 7 bases that match TRBD1. This CDR3 is 15 amino acids long. The germline V gene encodes CDR1 KGHSH and CDR2 LQKENI. Losses at the gene ends were 6 bases for V and 1 base for J; bases not matched to a gene: 9.

The chain's CDR3 is CASSLLGDTQYF. CDR3 nucleotides: TGTGCCAGCAGTTTACTCGGGGATACGCAGTATTTT. The V and J genes are TRBV28 and TRBJ2-3; D is uncertain. From germline, CDR1 is MDHEN and CDR2 SYDVKM. This CDR3 region has 12 residues. Trimming took off 2 bases at V and 6 bases at J, with 6 bases between the two ends.

The chain uses TRBV10-3 and TRBJ1-2; TRBD1 agrees at 8 bases. The CDR3 is made up of 12 amino acids. The germline V gene encodes CDR1 ENHRY and CDR2 SYGVKD. V shed 10 bases and J 3 bases; nucleotides not matched to a gene: 4. Written as DNA, the CDR3 is TGTGCCAACTCGGACAGGGACTATGGCTACACCTTC. Protein product: CANSDRDYGYTF.

The chain carries TRBV6-2 or TRBV6-3 and TRBJ1-1, with D possibly matching TRBD1 (6 bases). In germline, CDR1 is MNHEY, CDR2 SVGEGT. The CDR3 length is 13 residues. The V and J ends lost 6 bases and 6 bases respectively, with 14 bases between them. CDR3 in amino acids: CASSHGGGAEAFF. CDR3 bases: TGTGCCAGCAGCCACGGGGGGGGCGCTGAAGCTTTCTTT.

The CDR3 DNA reads TGTGCCATCAGTGACACGGGTGAAGCTTTCTTT. Protein: CAISDTGEAFF. J is TRBJ1-1 and V is TRBV10-3; D gene unclear. Germline V CDR1 and CDR2: ENHRY, SYGVKD. V was cut by 3 bases and J by 7 bases, with 6 bases left in between. This CDR3 spans 11 amino acids.

This clone was seen a few times. V usage is TRBV6-5 and J usage is TRBJ2-7; 8 nucleotides match TRBD2. The CDR3 runs 13 residues. V dropped 11 bases and J dropped 6; count of bases not matched to a gene: 12. Looked up from germline, CDR1 is MNHEY and CDR2 is SVGAGI. CDR3 coding DNA: TGTGCCGTGCGGGGGGCGCAGCTTCCCGAGCAGTACTTC. It yields the protein CAVRGAQLPEQYF.

This clone has only one observation. The rearrangement links TRBV24-1 to TRBJ2-7, with 11 positions matching TRBD1. Germline V CDR1 and CDR2: KGHDR, SFDVKD. Trimming removed 4 bases from V and 6 bases from J; junction bases left unmatched: 7. This CDR3 is built from 15 residues. The CDR3: CATSDSGQGDREQYF. The CDR3 DNA reads as TGTGCCACCAGTGACTCGGGACAGGGGGACCGCGAGCAGTACTTC.

The CDR3 reads CAWKQGKAFF. DNA for the CDR3: TGTGCCTGGAAACAGGGAAAAGCTTTCTTT. The gene calls are TRBV30 and TRBJ1-1, with D perhaps TRBD1 (6 bases). The CDR3 is 10 residues long. CDR1 and CDR2 from the germline V gene are GTSNPN and SVGIG (reference sequence). Trimming pared 4 bases from V and 9 bases from J, leaving 9 bases between.

This clone was observed a handful of times. The rearrangement links TRBV27 to TRBJ1-3, with D unresolved. CDR1 is MNHEY and CDR2 is SMNVEV in the germline V gene (reference sequence). The CDR3 is made up of 17 amino acids. The germline V and J ends were trimmed by 4 bases and 4 bases, with 20 bases remaining between them. The CDR3 nucleotides read TGTGCCAGCAGTTCCCGAGACTCATCACTCTCAGGAAACACCATATATTTT. Encoded protein: CASSSRDSSLSGNTIYF.

This clone came up once. The rearrangement links TRBV28 to TRBJ1-1, with 7 bases fitting TRBD1. Germline CDR1 is MDHEN and CDR2 is SYDVKM. The CDR3 covers 14 residues. V lost 3 bases, J lost 5 bases, and 6 bases stayed unmatched. The CDR3 spells CASSFSQGGTEAFF. Written as DNA, the CDR3 is TGTGCCAGCAGTTTCTCTCAGGGGGGAACTGAAGCTTTCTTT. Combining the CDR3 with reference TRBV28 and TRBJ1-1 gives the whole variable domain DVKVTQSSRYLVKRTGEKVFLECVQDMDHENMFWYRQDPGLGLRLIYFSYDVKMKEKGDIPEGYSVSREKKERFSLILESASTNQTSMYLCASSFSQGGTEAFFGQGTRLTVV.

V gene TRBV6-2 or TRBV6-3 combines with J gene TRBJ2-5, with D possibly TRBD1 on 6 matching bases. The CDR3 loop spans 14 amino acids. Germline V gene sequence: CDR1 MNHEY, CDR2 SVGEGT. V was pared by 5 bases and J by 0 bases, with 10 bases between. The CDR3 DNA sequence: TGTGCCAGCAGTCTCCGGGACAACCAAGAGACCCAGTACTTC. Its protein product is CASSLRDNQETQYF.

This sequence joins TRBV19 and TRBJ2-6; D call uncertain. Germline loops: CDR1 LNHDA, CDR2 SQIVND (reference sequence). The CDR3 extends over 15 amino acids. V was trimmed by 5 bases and J by 0 bases, leaving 8 bases between them. The CDR3, as DNA: TGTGCCAGTAGTCCCGGTGGCTCTGGGGCCAACGTCCTGACTTTC. Its translation is CASSPGGSGANVLTF. Using reference TRBV19 and TRBJ2-6 for the parts outside the CDR3, the full variable domain is DGGITQSPKYLFRKEGQNVTLSCEQNLNHDAMYWYRQDPGQGLRLIYYSQIVNDFQKGDIAEGYSVSREKKESFPLTVTSAQKNPTAFYLCASSPGGSGANVLTFGAGSRLTVL.

The chain joins TRBV2 to TRBJ1-4; weak D call: TRBD1 (6 bases). The germline gives CDR1 SNHLY, CDR2 FYNNEI. The CDR3 contains 15 residues. Trimming took off 0 bases at V and 6 bases at J, with 11 bases between the two ends. CDR3 amino acids: CASSEASTGHEKLFF. The DNA of the CDR3 is TGTGCCAGCAGTGAAGCATCTACAGGGCATGAAAAACTGTTTTTT.

The chain is built from TRBV6-6 and TRBJ2-7; D may be TRBD2 (6 bases). Germline CDR1 MNHNY, CDR2 SVGAGI (reference sequence). This CDR3 region has 16 residues. Trimming cost V 0 bases and J 9 bases, with 21 bases left between them. The CDR3 protein is CASSYSQLRGFTRQYF. As DNA, the CDR3 is TGTGCCAGCAGTTACTCGCAGTTGCGGGGTTTTACGAGGCAGTACTTC.

V usage is TRBV7-2 and J usage is TRBJ2-7; 7 bases agree with TRBD1. The CDR3 extends over 13 amino acids. Trimming removed 5 bases from V and 5 bases from J; junction bases left unmatched: 6. The germline V gene has CDR1 SGHTA and CDR2 FQGNSA. The CDR3, as DNA: TGTGCCAGCAGCACTCGGACAGGCGACGAGCAGTACTTC. Its protein is CASSTRTGDEQYF.

The chain recombines TRBV3-1 (or the pseudogene TRBV3-2) with TRBJ1-2; perhaps TRBD1 as D (6 bases). Germline values: CDR1 LGHDT, CDR2 YNNKEL (reference sequence). The CDR3 consists of 13 residues. V was trimmed by 4 bases and J by 5 bases, leaving 11 bases between them. The CDR3 protein is CASSPDSEYGYTF. Written as DNA, the CDR3 is TGTGCCAGCAGCCCGGACAGTGAGTATGGCTACACCTTC.

This chain uses TRBV7-3 with TRBJ2-1; D ambiguous. Trimming took off 5 bases at V and 0 bases at J, with 17 bases between the two ends. The CDR3 length is 17 residues. Germline V gene lookup returns CDR1 SGHTA and CDR2 FQGTGA. Here the CDR3 reads CASSPQVGLLSYNEQFF. The CDR3 DNA sequence: TGTGCCAGCAGCCCCCAGGTTGGCTTACTCTCCTACAATGAGCAGTTCTTC.